This T cell receptor beta chain derives from a study of regulatory T cells in long-lasting Graves disease. General study results and limits: It was in persistent disease that TRBV28, TRBJ1-2 and TRBJ2-5 were favored.

Arm-PCR of CDR3 regions and iRepertoire HTBI primers were the basis on which TCR beta libraries were built. TCRdb re-called the multiplex PCR reads through MiXCR, storing one row per CDR3 protein. In the table there are fewer than 350,000 distinct CDR3 sequences, 18% of which are singletons. At least ten counts were recorded for this clonotype. Its antigen remains unidentified. Time point indicated: newly diagnosed GD, antithyroid drugs for less than 3 months. With RNA extracted from PBMCs as input, the TCR library was made. CDR3 length: 11 residues. V was cut by 6 bases and J by 2 bases, with 5 bases left in between. Per the germline V gene, CDR1 is MNHNS and CDR2 is SASEGT.

This TCR was sampled from a female donor with Graves disease. This chain uses TRBV6-1 with TRBJ2-7, with D unclear. The sample was peripheral blood mononuclear cells (PBMCs), taken at new diagnosis, from a patient treated with antithyroid drugs. This CDR3 is CASRGTYEQYF. In DNA, the CDR3 is TGTGCCAGCAGGGGGACCTACGAGCAGTACTTC.